This TCR beta chain was sequenced for a study of long-term antiretroviral therapy in people with HIV. Overall study results and limits: Data on ART adherence, viral resistance or therapy changes were unavailable. Clones showing expansion before ART dominated the repertoire at all time points. The study found that diversity rose after ART but stayed below transplant donor controls.

As concerns this clone: Its specificity is not known.

Sequencing used immunoSEQ v3.0 at survey level. The method was immunoSEQ multiplex PCR; TCRdb's version includes in-frame clones alone and lacks a portion of them. The sample holds more than 20,000 clones, 85% seen once. A minimum of one pre-ART and two post-ART PBMC samples existed for each donor. Trimming removed 5 bases from V and 2 bases from J, with 13 bases in between. CDR3 length equals 14 residues. The germline V gene has CDR1 SEHNR and CDR2 FQNEAQ (reference sequence). Sequencing was performed on unsorted PBMCs, taken 2.3 years after starting antiretroviral therapy. The chain is built from TRBV7-9 and TRBJ2-7; D is possibly TRBD1 or TRBD2 (5 bases each). This TCR was sampled from a man in his forties with HIV. Written as DNA, the CDR3 is TGTGCCAGCAGCGTACGGGACGGCCCCTACGAGCAGTACTTC. Translating gives CASSVRDGPYEQYF.